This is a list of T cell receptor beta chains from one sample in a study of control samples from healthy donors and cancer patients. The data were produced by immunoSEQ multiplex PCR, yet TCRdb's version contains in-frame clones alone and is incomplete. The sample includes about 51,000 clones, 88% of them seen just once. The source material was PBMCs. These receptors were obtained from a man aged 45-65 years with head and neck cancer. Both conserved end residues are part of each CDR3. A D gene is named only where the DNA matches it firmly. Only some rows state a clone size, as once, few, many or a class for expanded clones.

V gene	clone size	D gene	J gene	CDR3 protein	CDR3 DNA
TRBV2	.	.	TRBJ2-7	CASRGTFSYEQYF	TGTGCCAGCAGAGGGACTTTCTCCTACGAGCAGTACTTC
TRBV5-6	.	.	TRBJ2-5	CASSSNLGETQYF	TGTGCCAGCAGCTCTAACCTGGGAGAGACCCAGTACTTC
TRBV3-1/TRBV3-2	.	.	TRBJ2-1	CASSPPRSYNEQFF	TGTGCCAGCAGCCCCCCGCGCTCCTACAATGAGCAGTTCTTC
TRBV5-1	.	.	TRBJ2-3	CASSLAENVQYF	TGCGCCAGCAGCTTGGCGGAGAATGTGCAGTATTTT
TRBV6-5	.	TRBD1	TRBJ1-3	CASNSQDRAGNTIYF	TGTGCCAGCAACTCCCAAGACAGGGCTGGAAACACCATATATTTT
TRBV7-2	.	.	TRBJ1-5	CASSLRAGGNQPQHF	TGTGCCAGCAGCTTAAGGGCGGGGGGGAATCAGCCCCAGCATTTT
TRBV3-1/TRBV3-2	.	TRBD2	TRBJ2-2	CASSQDTRLAITGELFF	TGTGCCAGCAGCCAAGATACGAGACTAGCGATCACCGGGGAGCTGTTTTTT
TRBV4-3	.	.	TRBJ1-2	CASSRTRRQVDYGYTF	TGCGCCAGCAGCCGAACACGGAGACAGGTTGACTATGGCTACACCTTC
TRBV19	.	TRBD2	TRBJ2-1	CASSASQRGEQFF	TGTGCCAGTAGTGCCTCCCAGCGGGGCGAGCAGTTCTTC
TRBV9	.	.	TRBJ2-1	CASSEEPIFSEQFF	TGTGCCAGCAGCGAAGAACCGATCTTTAGTGAGCAGTTCTTC
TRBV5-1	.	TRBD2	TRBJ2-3	CASSVGTSGRLDTQYF	TGCGCCAGCAGCGTTGGGACTAGCGGGAGGCTGGATACGCAGTATTTT
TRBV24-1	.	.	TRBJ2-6	CATSDLYDRSGANVLTF	TGTGCCACCAGTGATTTGTACGACCGCTCTGGGGCCAACGTCCTGACTTTC
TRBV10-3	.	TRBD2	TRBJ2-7	CAISEIRAGGLPYEQYF	TGTGCCATCAGTGAGATCAGGGCGGGGGGCCTCCCCTACGAGCAGTACTTC
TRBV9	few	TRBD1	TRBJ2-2	CASSPGTGTGELFF	TGTGCCAGCAGCCCCGGGACAGGCACCGGGGAGCTGTTTTTT
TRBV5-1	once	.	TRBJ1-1	CASSTRDTEAFF	TGCGCCAGCAGTACCCGGGACACTGAAGCTTTCTTT
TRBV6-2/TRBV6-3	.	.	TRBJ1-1	CASSYVTGGADTEAFF	TGTGCCAGCAGTTACGTAACAGGCGGGGCGGACACTGAAGCTTTCTTT
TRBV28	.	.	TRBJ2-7	CASTPPDRASRAEQYF	TGTGCCAGCACCCCACCCGACCGGGCCTCACGAGCGGAGCAGTACTTC
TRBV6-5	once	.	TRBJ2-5	CASSYSKVNQETQYF	TGTGCCAGCAGTTACTCGAAGGTTAACCAAGAGACCCAGTACTTC
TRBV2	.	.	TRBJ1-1	CASSEGGSANTEAFF	TGTGCCAGCAGTGAAGGTGGCAGCGCAAACACTGAAGCTTTCTTT
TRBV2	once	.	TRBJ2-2	CASSFVELFF	TGTGCCAGCAGTTTTGTGGAGCTGTTTTTT
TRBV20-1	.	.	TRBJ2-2	CSASWGLRELFF	TGCAGTGCTAGTTGGGGGCTCCGGGAGCTGTTTTTT
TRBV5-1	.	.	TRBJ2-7	CASSPMTGYYEQYF	TGCGCCAGCAGCCCTATGACGGGGTACTACGAGCAGTACTTC
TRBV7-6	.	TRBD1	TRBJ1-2	CASSSSYGTGGSGGYTF	TGTGCCAGCAGCTCAAGCTACGGGACAGGGGGCTCAGGGGGCTACACCTTC
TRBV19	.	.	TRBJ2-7	CASSKINRDPSYEQYF	TGTGCCAGTAGTAAGATTAACAGGGACCCCTCCTACGAGCAGTACTTC
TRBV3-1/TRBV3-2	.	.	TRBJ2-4	CASSQGVLAKNIQYF	TGTGCCAGCAGCCAAGGGGTCCTAGCCAAAAACATTCAGTACTTC
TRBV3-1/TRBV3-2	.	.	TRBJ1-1	CASRGPTEAFF	TGTGCCAGCAGGGGACCAACTGAAGCTTTCTTT
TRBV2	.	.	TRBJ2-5	CASSEPFRLEQYF	TGTGCCAGCAGTGAACCCTTTAGACTTGAGCAGTACTTC
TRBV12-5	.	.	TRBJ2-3	CASGREPGTLFTDTQYF	TGTGCTAGTGGTCGAGAGCCCGGGACTCTATTCACAGATACGCAGTATTTT
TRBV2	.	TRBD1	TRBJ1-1	CASSESGRGQGMNTEAFF	TGTGCCAGCAGTGAGTCAGGACGGGGACAGGGAATGAACACTGAAGCTTTCTTT
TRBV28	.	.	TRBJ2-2	CASSRWGGDTGELFF	TGTGCCAGCAGCCGGTGGGGTGGGGACACCGGGGAGCTGTTTTTT
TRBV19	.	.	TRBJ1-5	CASSIGRGEEQPQHF	TGTGCCAGTAGTATTGGCAGGGGAGAGGAGCAGCCCCAGCATTTT
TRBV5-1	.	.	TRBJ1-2	CASSRDGTNYGYTF	TGCGCCAGCAGCAGGGACGGAACTAACTATGGCTACACCTTC
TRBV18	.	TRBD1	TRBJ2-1	CASSPTGQGFYNEQFF	TGTGCCAGCTCACCAACGGGACAGGGTTTTTACAATGAGCAGTTCTTC
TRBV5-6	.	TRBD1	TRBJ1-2	CASSRTGTFGYTF	TGTGCCAGCAGCCGGACAGGGACTTTTGGCTACACCTTC
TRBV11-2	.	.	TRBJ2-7	CASSSVWESYEQYF	TGTGCCAGCAGCTCTGTTTGGGAGTCTTACGAGCAGTACTTC
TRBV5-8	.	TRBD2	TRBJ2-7	CASSRRTSGGNEQYF	TGTGCCAGCAGCCGCAGGACTAGCGGGGGGAACGAGCAGTACTTC
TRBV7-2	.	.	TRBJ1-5	CASTLQGGNQPQHF	TGTGCCAGCACCCTACAGGGCGGCAATCAGCCCCAGCATTTT
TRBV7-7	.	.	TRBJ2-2	CASSLAVEGELFF	TGTGCCAGCAGCTTAGCTGTTGAAGGGGAGCTGTTTTTT
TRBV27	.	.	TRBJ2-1	CASSPRPVAHEQFF	TGTGCCAGCAGTCCCCGGCCTGTAGCTCATGAGCAGTTCTTC
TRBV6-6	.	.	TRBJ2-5	CASSYPGVGETQYF	TGTGCCAGCAGTTACCCCGGGGTTGGGGAGACCCAGTACTTC
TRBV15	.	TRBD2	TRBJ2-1	CATSREILAGGGNEQFF	TGTGCCACCAGCAGAGAAATTCTGGCGGGAGGGGGCAATGAGCAGTTCTTC
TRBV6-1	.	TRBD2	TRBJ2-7	CASSEAPTSGSAPYEQYF	TGTGCCAGCAGTGAAGCTCCGACTAGCGGGAGTGCTCCCTACGAGCAGTACTTC
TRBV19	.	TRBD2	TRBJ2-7	CASSLSGRRYEQYF	TGTGCCAGTAGTCTTAGCGGGAGGAGGTACGAGCAGTACTTC
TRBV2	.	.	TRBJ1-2	CATQVRGGYGYTF	TGTGCCACCCAGGTCAGAGGGGGCTATGGCTACACCTTC
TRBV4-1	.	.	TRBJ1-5	CASSQGSGLLSQPQHF	TGCGCCAGCAGCCAAGGCTCCGGACTGCTGAGCCAGCCCCAGCATTTT
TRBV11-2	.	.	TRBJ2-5	CASSSYGTPGETQYF	TGTGCCAGCAGCTCATACGGGACACCGGGGGAGACCCAGTACTTC
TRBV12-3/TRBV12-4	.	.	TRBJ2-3	CASSLRDTQYF	TGTGCCAGCAGTTTAAGGGATACGCAGTATTTT
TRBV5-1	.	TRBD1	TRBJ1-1	CASSLEQGADLNTEAFF	TGCGCCAGCAGCTTGGAGCAGGGGGCCGATTTGAACACTGAAGCTTTCTTT
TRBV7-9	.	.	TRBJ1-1	CASSPNTAEAFF	TGTGCCAGCAGCCCGAATACGGCTGAAGCTTTCTTT
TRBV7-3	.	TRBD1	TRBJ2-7	CASSPFGQGDEQYF	TGTGCCAGCAGCCCCTTTGGACAGGGAGACGAGCAGTACTTC
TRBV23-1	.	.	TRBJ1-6	CASSPPGRFRNSPPPLHF	TGCGCCAGCAGTCCCCCGGGACGGTTCAGGAATTCACCCCCACCCCTCCACTTT
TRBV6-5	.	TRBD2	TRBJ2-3	CASSYELAGTHRQYF	TGTGCCAGCAGTTACGAACTAGCGGGGACCCACAGGCAGTATTTT
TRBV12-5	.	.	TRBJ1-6	CASGLVVGVGSPLHF	TGTGCTAGTGGTTTGGTAGTGGGGGTGGGTTCACCCCTCCACTTT
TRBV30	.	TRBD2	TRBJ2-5	CAWSIRIAGGRGETQYF	TGTGCCTGGAGTATCCGGATAGCGGGGGGGCGTGGAGAGACCCAGTACTTC
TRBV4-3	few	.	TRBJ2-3	CASSLSPGTYATDTQYF	TGCGCCAGCAGCCTGTCACCCGGGACATATGCCACAGATACGCAGTATTTT